Listed below are T cell receptor beta chains from one sample, sequenced in a study of PD-L1 blockade in urothelial cancer. TCRdb's table, derived via immunoSEQ multiplex PCR, lists solely in-frame clones and lacks some. The repertoire holds about 66,000 clones, with approximately 91% as singletons. The sample was PBMCs, taken around atezolizumab (anti-PD-L1) treatment. The receptors come from a man between 60 and 70 years old with urothelial cancer. Each CDR3 is given with its conserved first and last residue. Each record gives: V gene, J gene, D gene, clone size, CDR3 DNA, CDR3 protein. D genes are given only for firm matches. Size is stated for part of the rows, as once, few or many counts, or as a class when the clone is expanded.

>TRBV5-1|TRBJ2-1|-|-
TGCGCCAGCAGCCCTGTCCAGATCGACAATGAGCAGTTCTTC
CASSPVQIDNEQFF
>TRBV11-3|TRBJ1-2|-|-
TGTGCCAGCAGCTTAGGTGGGGCGCGGGGGGCGCACGCCTATGGCTACACCTTC
CASSLGGARGAHAYGYTF
>TRBV11-3|TRBJ2-2|TRBD2|few
TGTGCCAGCAGTTCGGCGGGGGGTAACACCGGGGAGCTGTTTTTT
CASSSAGGNTGELFF
>TRBV14|TRBJ2-1|TRBD1|-
TGTGCCAGCAGCCTTGATTACAGGGGGCACAACCATGAGCAGTTCTTC
CASSLDYRGHNHEQFF
>TRBV5-6|TRBJ2-6|TRBD1|-
TGTGCCAGCAGCTTGCAACCGGGACAGGGATTCTCTGGGGCCAACGTCCTGACTTTC
CASSLQPGQGFSGANVLTF
>TRBV23-1|TRBJ2-3|-|-
TGCGCCAGCAGTCGGGAAAGGACTGCCGAGGGCACAGATACGCAGTATTTT
CASSRERTAEGTDTQYF
>TRBV11-1|TRBJ2-2|-|-
TGTGCCAGCAGCTTAAGAGGGTCCGGGGAGCTGTTTTTT
CASSLRGSGELFF
>TRBV28|TRBJ2-7|TRBD1|-
TGTGCCAGCAGTCCCGGGACAGGCAAATACGAGCAGTACTTC
CASSPGTGKYEQYF
>TRBV6-5|TRBJ1-6|-|-
TGTGCCAGCACCCAGCGGGGAACTTATAATTCACCCCTCCACTTT
CASTQRGTYNSPLHF
>TRBV7-3|TRBJ2-2|-|few
TGTGCCAGCAGCTTCTGGGCCTCTCGAACCTTAAAGGACACCGGGGAGCTGTTTTTT
CASSFWASRTLKDTGELFF
>TRBV11-2|TRBJ1-5|-|-
TGTGCCAGCAGCTTAGACGGCAATCAGCCCCAGCATTTT
CASSLDGNQPQHF
>TRBV19|TRBJ2-7|-|-
TGTGCCAGTACCGAACAGGGAGGGGGTCTCTACGAGCAGTACTTC
CASTEQGGGLYEQYF
>TRBV2|TRBJ2-5|-|-
TGTGCCAGCAGTGAAGTAGGAGCAGACCAAGAGACCCAGTACTTC
CASSEVGADQETQYF
>TRBV18|TRBJ2-7|TRBD1|-
TGTGCCAGCTCAAAGGACAGGGGGCCCCCAGGGGAGCAGTACTTC
CASSKDRGPPGEQYF
>TRBV4-1|TRBJ1-5|TRBD1|-
TGCGCCAGCAGCCAAGATCGATCGGTTAGGGGGCAACAGCCCCAGCATTTT
CASSQDRSVRGQQPQHF
>TRBV7-2|TRBJ2-3|-|-
TGTGCCAGCAGCTCCCTGCGGGATACGCAGTATTTT
CASSSLRDTQYF